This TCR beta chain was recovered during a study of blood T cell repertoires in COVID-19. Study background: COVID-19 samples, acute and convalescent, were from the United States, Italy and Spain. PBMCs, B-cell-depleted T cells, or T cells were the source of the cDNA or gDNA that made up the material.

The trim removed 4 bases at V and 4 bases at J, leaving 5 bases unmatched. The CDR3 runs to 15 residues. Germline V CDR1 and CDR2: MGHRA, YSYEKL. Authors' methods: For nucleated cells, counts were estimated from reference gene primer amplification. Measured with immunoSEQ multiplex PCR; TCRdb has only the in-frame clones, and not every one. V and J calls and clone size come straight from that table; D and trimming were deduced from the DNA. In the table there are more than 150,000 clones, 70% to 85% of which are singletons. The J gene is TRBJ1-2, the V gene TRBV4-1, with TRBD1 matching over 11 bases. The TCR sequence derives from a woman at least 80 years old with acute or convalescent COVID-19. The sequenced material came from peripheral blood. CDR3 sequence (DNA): TGCGCCAGCAGCCCCCCGGGACAGGGGGTCTATGGCTACACCTTC. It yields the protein CASSPPGQGVYGYTF.